These 8 T cell receptor beta chains share one sample of origin, sequenced in a study of T cell responses to AZD1222 COVID-19 vaccine. Method: immunoSEQ multiplex PCR; TCRdb's copy keeps in-frame clones and lacks some. This table holds 110,000 to 150,000 clones, over 90% found once. The sequencing here drew on peripheral blood, taken on day 0 of AZD1222 vaccination. The source of these receptors is an adult in good health.

This chain connects TRBV18 to TRBJ1-5; maybe TRBD1 (6 bases). The CDR3 covers 14 residues. Germline V gives CDR1 KGHSH, CDR2 LQKENI. Trimming took off 1 base at V and 7 bases at J, with 11 bases between the two ends. CDR3 amino acids: CASSPLRGGQPQHF. The CDR3 DNA follows: TGTGCCAGCTCACCACTCAGGGGAGGGCAGCCCCAGCATTTT.

The chain joins TRBV4-1 to TRBJ2-1, with D tentatively TRBD1 (6 bases). The CDR3 is 15 residues long. CDR1 and CDR2 from the germline V gene are MGHRA and YSYEKL. V gave up 4 bases and J gave up 5 bases, with 15 bases separating them. DNA of the CDR3: TGCGCCAGCAGCCGGGAGACAGGAAAACACAATGAGCAGTTCTTC. Translation: CASSRETGKHNEQFF.

The gene calls are TRBV10-3 and TRBJ2-7; possible D gene TRBD2, 6 bases. The CDR3 loop spans 16 amino acids. CDR1 and CDR2 from the germline V gene are ENHRY and SYGVKD. Trimming left V 2 bases short and J 4 bases short, with 18 bases between. CDR3 region: CAISEGLPWVVYEQYF. The CDR3 DNA reads TGTGCCATCAGTGAGGGACTACCTTGGGTCGTGTACGAGCAGTACTTC.

The chain uses TRBV28 and TRBJ2-1; D not certain. The V gene lost 5 bases and the J gene lost 10 bases, with 9 bases spanning the gap. The germline V gene has CDR1 MDHEN and CDR2 SYDVKM. This CDR3 is built from 11 residues. The chain's CDR3 is CASSLLFEQFF. For the CDR3, the DNA is TGTGCCAGCAGTCTCCTTTTCGAGCAGTTCTTC.

The genes are TRBV15 and TRBJ1-5, with a possible D match to TRBD1 (5 bases). The germline V and J ends were trimmed by 1 base and 4 bases, with 17 bases remaining between them. Germline values: CDR1 LNHNV, CDR2 YYDKDF (reference sequence). This CDR3 contains 17 residues. The CDR3 spells CATSRGWGSRLNQPQHF. The DNA of the CDR3 is TGTGCCACCAGCAGAGGATGGGGCTCTAGACTTAATCAGCCCCAGCATTTT.

This chain connects TRBV15 to TRBJ2-2; D is possibly TRBD1 (5 bases). The length of the CDR3 is 16 residues. From germline, CDR1 is LNHNV and CDR2 YYDKDF (reference sequence). V was pared by 10 bases and J by 2 bases, with 20 bases between. CDR3 DNA: TGTGCCAGGACCTTCTCGACAGATCTAAACACCGGGGAGCTGTTTTTT. It codes for CARTFSTDLNTGELFF. The full variable domain, with the rest looked up from reference TRBV15 and TRBJ2-2, is DAMVIQNPRYQVTQFGKPVTLSCSQTLNHNVMYWYQQKSSQAPKLLFHYYDKDFNNEADTPDNFQSRRPNTSFCFLDIRSPGLGDTAMYLCARTFSTDLNTGELFFGEGSRLTVL.

The chain employs TRBV30 and TRBJ2-1; 12 bases align to TRBD2. The CDR3 contains 14 residues. V lost 1 base and J lost 8; bases outside the gene matches: 3. Looked up from germline, CDR1 is GTSNPN and CDR2 is SVGIG (reference sequence). CDR3 in amino acids: CAWSGTSGAHEQFF. CDR3 bases: TGTGCCTGGAGTGGGACTAGCGGGGCCCATGAGCAGTTCTTC.

This chain joins TRBV27 and TRBJ2-7; D may correspond to TRBD1 or TRBD2 (6 bases each). CDR3 size: 17 residues. Trimming pared 6 bases from V and 1 base from J, leaving 22 bases between. Germline values: CDR1 MNHEY, CDR2 SMNVEV (reference sequence). The CDR3 loop reads CASSPPRGRVASYEQYF. In DNA, the CDR3 is TGTGCCAGCAGCCCGCCCCGGGGGCGGGTTGCGTCCTACGAGCAGTACTTC.